These T cell receptor beta chains were read from a single sample in a study of blood T cell repertoires in COVID-19. Generated by immunoSEQ multiplex PCR, the TCRdb table keeps only in-frame clones and is missing some. The sample lists hundreds of thousands of clones, approximately 90% seen once, with less than 0.9% in the top ten. The sequencing input was PBMCs or T cells enriched from blood (not recorded which). These receptors were collected from a middle-aged man who had been exposed to COVID-19. Each CDR3 is given with its conserved first and last residue. Each record gives: clone size, D gene, V gene, J gene, CDR3 DNA, CDR3 protein. The D gene is left open where the match is weak. Expanded clones are given a class, and other clones once, few, many or no size at all.

>once|TRBD1|TRBV5-4|TRBJ2-3
TGTGCCAGCAGCTTTTGGGACAGATTCACAGATACGCAGTATTTT
CASSFWDRFTDTQYF
>NA|NA|TRBV9|TRBJ1-2
TGTGCCAGCAGCGCCAGTGGTGGCTACACCTTC
CASSASGGYTF
>NA|NA|TRBV5-6|TRBJ2-3
TGTGCCAGCAGCTTCTTCGAGGCAACAGATACGCAGTATTTT
CASSFFEATDTQYF
>NA|TRBD1|TRBV18|TRBJ1-1
TGTGCCAGCTCACCGTATACCGGGACAGGGGGCGGGGTGAACACTGAAGCTTTCTTT
CASSPYTGTGGGVNTEAFF
>once|NA|TRBV18|TRBJ1-2
TGTGCCAGCTCCCCGGACACTAACTATGGCTACACCTTC
CASSPDTNYGYTF
>NA|TRBD2|TRBV5-1|TRBJ2-7
TGCGCCAGCAGCTTGGAGGTGGTAGGGACTAGCGGTTACGAGCAGTACTTC
CASSLEVVGTSGYEQYF
>NA|NA|TRBV4-1|TRBJ1-5
TGCGCCAGCAGCCAAGACCTTAATCAGCCCCAGCATTTT
CASSQDLNQPQHF
>NA|TRBD1|TRBV5-1|TRBJ2-1
TGCGCCAGCTCGGACAGGGGCACCTACAATGAGCAGTTCTTC
CASSDRGTYNEQFF
>NA|TRBD1|TRBV9|TRBJ1-2
TGTGCCAGCAGCGTTTCAGGGGGGATCTTGACTATCACCTTC
CASSVSGGILTITF
>NA|NA|TRBV16|TRBJ1-5
TGTGCCAGCAGCCAACTAAGGGGTAGCAATCAGCCCCAGCATTTT
CASSQLRGSNQPQHF
>NA|TRBD1|TRBV2|TRBJ1-6
TGTGCCAGCAGTCGGTCCACAGGGGACTCACCCCTCCACTTT
CASSRSTGDSPLHF
>NA|NA|TRBV7-8|TRBJ1-4
TGTGCCAGCAGCTTCCGGAGTTCAACTAATGAAAAACTGTTTTTT
CASSFRSSTNEKLFF
>NA|TRBD2|TRBV12-5|TRBJ2-3
TGTGCTAGTGGGCTAGCGGGAGTAGATACGCAGTATTTT
CASGLAGVDTQYF
>NA|TRBD1|TRBV4-1|TRBJ1-2
TGCGCCAGCAGCCTTTTGGACAGGGGAAACTATGGCTACACCTTC
CASSLLDRGNYGYTF
>once|NA|TRBV28|TRBJ2-1
TGTGCCAGCAGTCTCCCGGGCGGGACCTACAATGAGCAGTTCTTC
CASSLPGGTYNEQFF
>NA|TRBD1|TRBV30|TRBJ2-2
TGTGCCTGGACTGGGACAGCCAACACCGGGGAGCTGTTTTTT
CAWTGTANTGELFF
>many|NA|TRBV19|TRBJ1-6
TGTGCCAGTAGTATGGGGAGCTCCTATAATTCACCCCTCCACTTT
CASSMGSSYNSPLHF
>NA|NA|TRBV7-3|TRBJ2-7
TGTGCCAGCAGCTTACGCCCAGGGTTGTTGTACGAGCAGTACTTC
CASSLRPGLLYEQYF
>NA|NA|TRBV9|TRBJ2-1
TGTGCCAGCAGCGTAGTCACGGGAGTAACATACAATGAGCAGTTCTTC
CASSVVTGVTYNEQFF
>NA|TRBD1|TRBV28|TRBJ1-2
TGTGCCAGCAGTTCGGGGACAGGGGGCAACTATGGCTACACCTTC
CASSSGTGGNYGYTF
>NA|TRBD1|TRBV28|TRBJ1-2
TGTGCCAGCAGTTCCACCAGACAGGGGGAGTATGGCTACACCTTC
CASSSTRQGEYGYTF
>few|NA|TRBV7-9|TRBJ1-5
TGTGCCAGCAGCCTCTGGGGCGCAGGGGCCCTAAGCAATCAGCCCCAGCATTTT
CASSLWGAGALSNQPQHF
>NA|NA|TRBV6-2/TRBV6-3|TRBJ2-7
TGTGCCAGCAGTTACTGGAGGATTGGCGAGCAGTACTTC
CASSYWRIGEQYF
>NA|TRBD2|TRBV5-1|TRBJ2-4
TGCGCCAGCAGCCCGACGGGAGGACTAGCGTTTGACATTCAGTACTTC
CASSPTGGLAFDIQYF
>few|TRBD1|TRBV6-5|TRBJ1-3
TGTGCCAGCAGTCTGGACAGGGACACCATATATTTT
CASSLDRDTIYF
>once|TRBD1|TRBV18|TRBJ1-1
TGTGCCAGCTCAAGACAGGGGACTGAAGCTTTCTTT
CASSRQGTEAFF
>NA|TRBD2|TRBV10-3|TRBJ2-1
TGTGCCATCAGTCAAAGCGGGGGAGAATACAATGAGCAGTTCTTC
CAISQSGGEYNEQFF
>NA|NA|TRBV30|TRBJ2-1
TGTGCCTGGAACCCGGGACTCTACAATGAGCAGTTCTTC
CAWNPGLYNEQFF
>NA|TRBD2|TRBV6-5|TRBJ2-1
TGTGCCAGCAGTTACTCGGCTAGCGGGATTGGTAGTGAGCAGTTCTTC
CASSYSASGIGSEQFF
>few|NA|TRBV5-1|TRBJ2-7
TGCGCCAGCTCTCCCTCCGGGGGCTCCTACGAGCAGTACTTC
CASSPSGGSYEQYF
>NA|NA|TRBV30|TRBJ1-1
TGTGCCTGGAGCAGGGTCCCGAACACTGAAGCTTTCTTT
CAWSRVPNTEAFF
>NA|TRBD2|TRBV4-1|TRBJ2-3
TGCGCCAGCAGCCAAGAAGCAGCTAGCGGCAACACAGATACGCAGTATTTT
CASSQEAASGNTDTQYF
>NA|NA|TRBV4-2|TRBJ2-3
TGTGCCAGCAGCTCCCGCAGCGGGCCTAGGTCCACAGATACGCAGTATTTT
CASSSRSGPRSTDTQYF
>few|NA|TRBV5-5|TRBJ1-1
TGTGCCAGCAGCGACACTCCAAGCACTGAAGCTTTCTTT
CASSDTPSTEAFF
>few|NA|TRBV29-1|TRBJ1-3
TGCAGCGTTGAAGAAGGGGCCTCTGGAAACACCATATATTTT
CSVEEGASGNTIYF
>NA|NA|TRBV5-6|TRBJ1-1
TGTGCCAGCCTCAGGGATTTTTATAGCACTGAAGCTTTCTTT
CASLRDFYSTEAFF
>NA|TRBD2|TRBV5-1|TRBJ2-5
TGCGCCAGCAGCTTAGGGACTAGCGGGAGTAGAGCTTACGAGACCCAGTACTTC
CASSLGTSGSRAYETQYF
>NA|TRBD1|TRBV9|TRBJ1-2
TGTGCCAGCAGCCCTGACAGGGAATATGGCTACACCTTC
CASSPDREYGYTF
>NA|NA|TRBV5-5|TRBJ1-5
TGTGCCAGCAGCTTCGACCCGGGTAGCAATCAGCCCCAGCATTTT
CASSFDPGSNQPQHF
>NA|TRBD1|TRBV28|TRBJ1-1
TGTGCCAGCAGCCGGACAGGGGGGTACACTGAAGCTTTCTTT
CASSRTGGYTEAFF
>few|NA|TRBV28|TRBJ2-1
TGTGCCAGCAATCTCGCGGCACTGGGTTCGCACAATGAGCAGTTCTTC
CASNLAALGSHNEQFF
>NA|NA|TRBV10-3|TRBJ2-1
TGTGCCTCGGACGCAGGGGACAATGAGCAGTTCTTC
CASDAGDNEQFF
>NA|TRBD2|TRBV10-3|TRBJ2-3
TGTGCCATCAGCGAAAGCGGGAGTAGCAAAGATACGCAGTATTTT
CAISESGSSKDTQYF
>NA|TRBD1|TRBV29-1|TRBJ2-5
TGCAGCGAGGGGACAGGTTTACAAGAGACCCAGTACTTC
CSEGTGLQETQYF
>NA|NA|TRBV28|TRBJ2-6
TGTGCCAGCAGTTTGACAGCGTCCCTGGTCCTGACTTTC
CASSLTASLVLTF